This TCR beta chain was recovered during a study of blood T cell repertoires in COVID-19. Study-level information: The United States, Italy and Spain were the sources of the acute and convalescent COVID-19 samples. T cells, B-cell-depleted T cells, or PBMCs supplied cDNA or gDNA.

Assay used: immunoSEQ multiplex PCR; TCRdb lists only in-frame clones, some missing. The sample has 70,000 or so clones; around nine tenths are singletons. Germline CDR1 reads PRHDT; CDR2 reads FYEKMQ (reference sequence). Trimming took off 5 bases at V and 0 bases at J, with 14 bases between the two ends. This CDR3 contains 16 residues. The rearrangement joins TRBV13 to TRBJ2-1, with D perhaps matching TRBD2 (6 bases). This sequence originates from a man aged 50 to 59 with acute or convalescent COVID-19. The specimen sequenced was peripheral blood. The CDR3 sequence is CASSPGGESSYNEQFF. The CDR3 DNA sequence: TGTGCCAGCAGCCCAGGCGGGGAAAGCTCCTACAATGAGCAGTTCTTC.